The T cell receptor beta chain described here comes from a study of T cells in Graves' hyperthyroidism and ophthalmopathy. The sample holds many counts of this clonotype. Patients with ophthalmopathy all had a Clinical Activity Score of at least 3, a NOSPECS grade of at least 4 and duration under 3 months. For the diagnoses, clinical symptoms, serum thyroxine and TRAb, thyroid ultrasound and orbital computed tomography were used. About 10 ml fresh peripheral blood yielded the PBMCs. RNA transcripts served as the template for amplifying TCR beta CDR3 regions. HTBI primers were employed in a first-round RT-PCR of the TCR CDR3. Each CDR3 protein is one row after TCRdb ran MiXCR on the multiplex PCR reads. The table includes hundreds of thousands of distinct CDR3 sequences, about 14% detected once. CDR3 length: 16 residues. The ends lost 4 bases at V and 2 bases at J; junction bases unmatched: 5. The germline CDR1 and CDR2 sequences are SGHNT and YENEEA.

Source material: blood. The chain carries TRBV11-3 and TRBJ2-3; 11 nucleotides line up with TRBD2. The clonotype was recovered from a man between 18 and 35 years old with Graves' ophthalmopathy. Here the CDR3 DNA reads TGTGCCAGCAGCTATAGTAGCGGGAGGGACACAGATACGCAGTATTTT. It encodes CASSYSSGRDTDTQYF.